These T cell receptor beta chains were read from a single sample in a study of blood T cell repertoires in COVID-19. Repertoires were generated with immunoSEQ multiplex PCR, while TCRdb's copy carries only in-frame clones and drops some. The repertoire holds 250,000 to 350,000 clones, with around 82% as singletons. The specimen sequenced was peripheral blood. These receptors all come from a woman in her 50s with acute or convalescent COVID-19. The CDR3 runs from the conserved cysteine through the conserved F or W. A D gene is named only where the DNA matches it firmly. Size values are once, few and many counts, or a class for expanded clones, and some rows have none.

v_call,d_call,clone_size,j_call,cdr3_aa,cdr3_nt
TRBV5-1,TRBD1,few,TRBJ1-1,CASSLFPGGNTEAFF,TGCGCCAGCAGCTTGTTTCCAGGGGGCAACACTGAAGCTTTCTTT
TRBV10-3,TRBD1,-,TRBJ1-2,CAISEGKDRENGYTF,TGTGCCATCAGTGAGGGAAAGGACAGGGAAAATGGCTACACCTTC
TRBV18,-,-,TRBJ1-1,CASSPEGQAEAFF,TGTGCCAGCTCACCCGAAGGACAAGCGGAAGCTTTCTTT
TRBV6-4,-,-,TRBJ2-1,CASSVGVGNEQFF,TGTGCCAGCAGTGTCGGGGTTGGGAATGAGCAGTTCTTC
TRBV12-3/TRBV12-4,-,-,TRBJ1-6,CASREIRNSPLHF,TGTGCCAGCAGAGAGATCAGGAATTCACCCCTCCACTTT
TRBV19,TRBD1,-,TRBJ2-5,CASSIRQGPVTQYF,TGTGCCAGTAGTATCAGACAGGGGCCAGTGACCCAGTACTTC
TRBV4-2,-,-,TRBJ1-2,CASSQDKLGYTF,TGTGCCAGCAGCCAAGACAAGCTGGGCTACACCTTC
TRBV7-6,TRBD2,-,TRBJ2-1,CASSPRLLAGVDGEQFF,TGTGCCAGCAGCCCGAGGCTCCTAGCGGGAGTAGACGGTGAGCAGTTCTTC
TRBV19,-,-,TRBJ2-5,CASSIDLGVSAWETQYF,TGTGCCAGTAGTATCGATCTAGGCGTCTCGGCTTGGGAGACCCAGTACTTC
TRBV11-3,TRBD1,-,TRBJ1-1,CASSSGQGFEAFF,TGTGCCAGCAGCTCGGGACAGGGCTTTGAAGCTTTCTTT
TRBV5-4,-,-,TRBJ1-3,CASSFQTGNTIYF,TGTGCCAGCAGCTTCCAGACTGGAAACACCATATATTTT
TRBV28,TRBD1,-,TRBJ1-4,CASRDSREKLFF,TGTGCCAGCCGGGACAGTCGGGAAAAACTGTTTTTT
TRBV7-6,-,-,TRBJ1-3,CASSPSLNTIYF,TGTGCCAGCAGCCCCAGTTTAAACACCATATATTTT
TRBV2,-,-,TRBJ1-6,CASSENSPGISPLHF,TGTGCCAGCAGTGAAAACAGTCCTGGAATTTCACCCCTCCACTTT
TRBV5-8,TRBD1,few,TRBJ1-1,CASSEDRVVTTEAFF,TGTGCCAGCAGCGAGGACAGGGTGGTTACCACTGAAGCTTTCTTT
TRBV9,-,-,TRBJ2-1,CASSASSPLDRLYNEQFF,TGTGCCAGCAGCGCTAGTTCCCCGTTGGACAGACTATACAATGAGCAGTTCTTC
TRBV5-4,-,once,TRBJ1-4,CASSFTAGAGNEKLFF,TGTGCCAGCAGCTTTACGGCCGGAGCGGGTAATGAAAAACTGTTTTTT
TRBV27,-,-,TRBJ1-6,CASSESLYSYNSPLHF,TGTGCCAGCAGTGAGTCCTTATACTCCTATAATTCACCCCTCCACTTT
TRBV12-3/TRBV12-4,-,-,TRBJ1-1,CASRQGLYTEAFF,TGTGCCAGCAGGCAGGGGTTGTACACTGAAGCTTTCTTT
TRBV5-1,-,-,TRBJ2-1,CASSLEGGLSYNEQFF,TGCGCCAGCAGCTTGGAGGGGGGGCTCTCCTACAATGAGCAGTTCTTC
TRBV7-2,-,-,TRBJ2-1,CASSANRDTSYNEQFF,TGTGCCAGCAGCGCCAACCGGGACACCTCCTACAATGAGCAGTTCTTC
TRBV30,-,-,TRBJ1-4,CAWSTRGGPTVRREKLFF,TGTGCCTGGAGTACCAGGGGAGGGCCCACAGTTAGGCGTGAAAAACTGTTTTTT
TRBV2,TRBD1,-,TRBJ1-1,CASSGLDRGAFF,TGTGCCAGCAGTGGACTGGACAGGGGAGCTTTCTTT
TRBV5-5,-,-,TRBJ1-2,CASSLEAGNYGYTF,TGTGCCAGCAGCTTGGAGGCAGGGAACTATGGCTACACCTTC
TRBV19,-,-,TRBJ2-5,CASTATGAETQYF,TGTGCCAGTACCGCGACAGGCGCGGAGACCCAGTACTTC
TRBV6-2/TRBV6-3,TRBD1,-,TRBJ1-5,CASSSIFYGTGYQPQHF,TGTGCCAGCAGTTCGATTTTTTACGGGACAGGTTATCAGCCCCAGCATTTT
TRBV7-9,-,-,TRBJ2-3,CASSFQSDTQYF,TGTGCCAGCAGCTTTCAGTCAGATACGCAGTATTTT
TRBV6-5,-,-,TRBJ2-7,CASSSRYYEQYF,TGTGCCAGCAGTTCCCGCTACTACGAGCAGTACTTC
TRBV5-1,-,-,TRBJ1-1,CASSPSVWGDEAFF,TGCGCCAGCAGCCCATCCGTTTGGGGAGATGAAGCTTTCTTT
TRBV19,-,-,TRBJ1-4,CASSIPQRNEKLFF,TGTGCCAGTAGTATTCCCCAGCGAAATGAAAAACTGTTTTTT
TRBV27,TRBD2,once,TRBJ2-5,CASSHLPYRGTSPGGGETQYF,TGTGCCAGCAGTCACCTCCCCTATAGAGGTACCTCCCCGGGAGGAGGAGAGACCCAGTACTTC
TRBV7-8,TRBD2,once,TRBJ2-2,CASSPTTSGGTGELFF,TGTGCCAGCAGCCCAACGACTAGCGGGGGCACCGGGGAGCTGTTTTTT